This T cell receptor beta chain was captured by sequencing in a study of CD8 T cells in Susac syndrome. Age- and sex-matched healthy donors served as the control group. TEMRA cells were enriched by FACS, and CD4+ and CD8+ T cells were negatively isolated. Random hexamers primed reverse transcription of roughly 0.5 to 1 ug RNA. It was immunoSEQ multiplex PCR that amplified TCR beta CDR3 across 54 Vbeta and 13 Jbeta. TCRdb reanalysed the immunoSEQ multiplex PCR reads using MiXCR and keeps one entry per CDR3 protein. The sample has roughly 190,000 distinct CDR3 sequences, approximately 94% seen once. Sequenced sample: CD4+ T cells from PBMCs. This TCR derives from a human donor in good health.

This CDR3 is CASSSRPGIQVEPQHF. CDR3 DNA sequence: TGTGCCAGCAGCTCCCGCCCCGGGATTCAAGTGGAGCCCCAGCATTTT. This sequence joins TRBV7-6 and TRBJ1-5; D is ambiguous. Trimming cost V 4 bases and J 8 bases, with 21 bases left between them. Germline V gene data show CDR1 as SGHVS and CDR2 as FNYEAQ. The CDR3 contains 16 residues.